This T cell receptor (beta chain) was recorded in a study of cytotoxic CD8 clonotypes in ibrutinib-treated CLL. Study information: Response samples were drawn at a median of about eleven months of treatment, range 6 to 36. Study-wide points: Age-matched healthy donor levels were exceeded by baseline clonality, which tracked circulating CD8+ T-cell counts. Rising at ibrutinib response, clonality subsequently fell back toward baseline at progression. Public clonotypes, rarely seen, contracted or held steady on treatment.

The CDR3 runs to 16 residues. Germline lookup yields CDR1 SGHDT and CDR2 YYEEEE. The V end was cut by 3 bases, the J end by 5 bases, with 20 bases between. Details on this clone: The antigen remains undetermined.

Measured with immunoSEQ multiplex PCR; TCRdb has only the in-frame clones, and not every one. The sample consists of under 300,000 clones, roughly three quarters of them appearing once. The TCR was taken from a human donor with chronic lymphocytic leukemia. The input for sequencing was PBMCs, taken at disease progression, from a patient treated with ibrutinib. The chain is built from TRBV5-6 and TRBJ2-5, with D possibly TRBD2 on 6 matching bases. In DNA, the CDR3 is TGTGCCAGCAGCTGGGACTGGACCCGGACGGTGGAGACCCAGTACTTC. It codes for CASSWDWTRTVETQYF. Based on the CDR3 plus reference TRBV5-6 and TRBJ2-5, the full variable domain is DAGVTQSPTHLIKTRGQQVTLRCSPKSGHDTVSWYQQALGQGPQFIFQYYEEEERQRGNFPDRFSGHQFPNYSSELNVNALLLGDSALYLCASSWDWTRTVETQYFGPGTRLLVL.